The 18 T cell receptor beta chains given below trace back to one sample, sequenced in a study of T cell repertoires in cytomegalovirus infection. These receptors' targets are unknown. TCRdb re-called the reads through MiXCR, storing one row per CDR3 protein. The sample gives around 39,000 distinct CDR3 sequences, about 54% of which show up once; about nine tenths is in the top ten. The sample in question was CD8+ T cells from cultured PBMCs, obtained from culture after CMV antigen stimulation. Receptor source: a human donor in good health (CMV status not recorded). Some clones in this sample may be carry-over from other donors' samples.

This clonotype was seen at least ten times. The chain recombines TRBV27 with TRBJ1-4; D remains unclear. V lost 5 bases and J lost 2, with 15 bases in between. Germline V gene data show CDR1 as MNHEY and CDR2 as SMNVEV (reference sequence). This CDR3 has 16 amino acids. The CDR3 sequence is CASSPGESLTNEKLFF. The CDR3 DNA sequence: TGTGCCAGCAGTCCCGGGGAGAGCCTGACTAATGAAAAACTGTTTTTT.

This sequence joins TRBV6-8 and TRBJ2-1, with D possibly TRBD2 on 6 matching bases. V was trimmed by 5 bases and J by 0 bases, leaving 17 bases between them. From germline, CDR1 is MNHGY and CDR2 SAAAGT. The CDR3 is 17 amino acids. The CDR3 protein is CASSLRGDYSSYNEQFF. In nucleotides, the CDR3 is TGTGCCAGCAGTCTGCGGGGAGACTACAGCTCCTACAATGAGCAGTTCTTC.

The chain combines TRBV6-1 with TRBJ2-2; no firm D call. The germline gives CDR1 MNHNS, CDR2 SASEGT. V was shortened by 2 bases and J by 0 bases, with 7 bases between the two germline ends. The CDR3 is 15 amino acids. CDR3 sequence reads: CASSEPRPNTGELFF. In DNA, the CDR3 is TGTGCCAGCAGTGAACCGAGGCCGAACACCGGGGAGCTGTTTTTT.

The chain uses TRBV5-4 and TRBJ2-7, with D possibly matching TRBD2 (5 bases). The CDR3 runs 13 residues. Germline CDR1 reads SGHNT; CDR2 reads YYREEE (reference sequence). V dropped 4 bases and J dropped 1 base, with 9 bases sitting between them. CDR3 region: CASSPGESYEQYF. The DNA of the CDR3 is TGTGCCAGCAGCCCCGGGGAGTCCTACGAGCAGTACTTC.

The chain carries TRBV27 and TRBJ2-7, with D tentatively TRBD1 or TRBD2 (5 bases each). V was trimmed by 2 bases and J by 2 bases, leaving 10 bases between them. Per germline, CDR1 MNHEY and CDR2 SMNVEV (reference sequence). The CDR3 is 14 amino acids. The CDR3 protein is CASSLDSGTYEQYF. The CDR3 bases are TGTGCCAGCAGTTTAGACAGCGGTACCTACGAGCAGTACTTC.

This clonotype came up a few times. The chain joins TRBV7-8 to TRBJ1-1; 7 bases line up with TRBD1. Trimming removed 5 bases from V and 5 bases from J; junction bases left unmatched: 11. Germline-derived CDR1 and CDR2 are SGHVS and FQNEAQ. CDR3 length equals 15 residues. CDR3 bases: TGTGCCAGCAGCAGTCTCGGGAGGGGGCGGACTGAAGCTTTCTTT. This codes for CASSSLGRGRTEAFF.

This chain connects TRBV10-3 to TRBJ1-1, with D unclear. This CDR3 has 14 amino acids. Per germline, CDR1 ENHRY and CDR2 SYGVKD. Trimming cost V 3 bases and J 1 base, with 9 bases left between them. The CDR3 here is CAISDGQPNTEAFF. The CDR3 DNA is TGTGCCATCAGTGACGGGCAGCCGAACACTGAAGCTTTCTTT.

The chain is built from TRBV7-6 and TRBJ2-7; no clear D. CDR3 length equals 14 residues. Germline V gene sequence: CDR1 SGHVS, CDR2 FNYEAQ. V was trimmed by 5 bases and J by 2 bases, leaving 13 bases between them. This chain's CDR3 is CASSPMGIAYEQYF. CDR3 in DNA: TGTGCCAGCAGCCCAATGGGCATAGCCTACGAGCAGTACTTC. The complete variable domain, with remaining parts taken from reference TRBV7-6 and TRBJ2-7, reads GAGVSQSPRYKVTKRGQDVALRCDPISGHVSLYWYRQALGQGPEFLTYFNYEAQQDKSGLPNDRFSAERPEGSISTLTIQRTEQRDSAMYRCASSPMGIAYEQYFGPGTRLTVT.

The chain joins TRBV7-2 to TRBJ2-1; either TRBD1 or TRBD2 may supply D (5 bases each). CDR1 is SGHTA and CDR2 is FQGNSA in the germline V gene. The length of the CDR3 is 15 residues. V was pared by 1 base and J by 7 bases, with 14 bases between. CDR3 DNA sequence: TGTGCCAGCAGCTTAGGAGGGGCCCTACTAAATGAGCAGTTCTTC. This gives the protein CASSLGGALLNEQFF. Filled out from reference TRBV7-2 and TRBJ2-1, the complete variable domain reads GAGVSQSPSNKVTEKGKDVELRCDPISGHTALYWYRQSLGQGLEFLIYFQGNSAPDKSGLPSDRFSAERTGGSVSTLTIQRTQQEDSAVYLCASSLGGALLNEQFFGPGTRLTVL.

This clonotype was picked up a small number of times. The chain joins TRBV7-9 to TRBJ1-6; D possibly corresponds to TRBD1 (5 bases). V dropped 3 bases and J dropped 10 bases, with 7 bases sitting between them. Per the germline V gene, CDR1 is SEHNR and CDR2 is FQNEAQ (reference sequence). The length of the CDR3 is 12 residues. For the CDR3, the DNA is TGTGCCAGCAGCTTGGGGGAGTCACCCCTCCACTTT. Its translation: CASSLGESPLHF.

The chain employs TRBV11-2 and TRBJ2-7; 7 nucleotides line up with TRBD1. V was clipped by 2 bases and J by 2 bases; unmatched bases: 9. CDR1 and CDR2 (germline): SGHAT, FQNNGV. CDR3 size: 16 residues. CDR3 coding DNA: TGTGCCAGCAGCTTAAACAGGGGACGGCAACCCTACGAGCAGTACTTC. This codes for CASSLNRGRQPYEQYF.

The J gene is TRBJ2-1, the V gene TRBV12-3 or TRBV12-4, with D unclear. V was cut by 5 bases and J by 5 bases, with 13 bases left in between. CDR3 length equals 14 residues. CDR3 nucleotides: TGTGCCAGCAGTACTGAACTCACCGACAATGAGCAGTTCTTC. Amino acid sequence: CASSTELTDNEQFF.

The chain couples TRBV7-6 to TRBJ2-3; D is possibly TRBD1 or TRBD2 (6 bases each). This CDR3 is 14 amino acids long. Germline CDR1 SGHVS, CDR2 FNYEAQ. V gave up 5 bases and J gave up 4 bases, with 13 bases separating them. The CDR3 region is CASSPEGVPDTQYF. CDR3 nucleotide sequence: TGTGCCAGCAGCCCGGAGGGGGTGCCAGATACGCAGTATTTT.

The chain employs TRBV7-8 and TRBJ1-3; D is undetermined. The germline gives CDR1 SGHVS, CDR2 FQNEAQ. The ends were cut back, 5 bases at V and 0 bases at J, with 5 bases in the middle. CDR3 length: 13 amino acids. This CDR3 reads CASSTRSGNTIYF. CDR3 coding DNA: TGTGCCAGCAGCACCCGCTCTGGAAACACCATATATTTT.

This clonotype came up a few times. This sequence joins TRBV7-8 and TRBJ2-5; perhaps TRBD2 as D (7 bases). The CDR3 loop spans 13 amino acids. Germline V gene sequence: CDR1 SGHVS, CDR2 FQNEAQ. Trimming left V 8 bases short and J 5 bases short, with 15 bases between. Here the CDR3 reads CASLGGRAETQYF. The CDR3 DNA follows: TGTGCCAGCTTGGGGGGGCGAGCTGAGACCCAGTACTTC.

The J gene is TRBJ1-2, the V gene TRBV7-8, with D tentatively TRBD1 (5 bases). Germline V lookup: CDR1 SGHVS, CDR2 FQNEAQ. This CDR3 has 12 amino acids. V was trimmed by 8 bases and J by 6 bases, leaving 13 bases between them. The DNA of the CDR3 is TGTGCCAGCTCCTTAGGGGTCCATGGCTACACCTTC. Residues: CASSLGVHGYTF.

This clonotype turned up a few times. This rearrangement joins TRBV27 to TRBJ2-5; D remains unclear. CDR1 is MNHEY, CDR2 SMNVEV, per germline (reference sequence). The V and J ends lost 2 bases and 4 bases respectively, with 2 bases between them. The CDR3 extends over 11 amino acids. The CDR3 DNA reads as TGTGCCAGCAGTTTAGGAGAGACCCAGTACTTC. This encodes CASSLGETQYF.

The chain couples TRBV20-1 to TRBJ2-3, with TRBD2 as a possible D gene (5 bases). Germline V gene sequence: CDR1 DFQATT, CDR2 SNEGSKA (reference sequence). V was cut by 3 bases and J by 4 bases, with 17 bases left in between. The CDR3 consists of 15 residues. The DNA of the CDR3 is TGCAGTGCTAGGGGCTTGGGGAGCACGGCAGATACGCAGTATTTT. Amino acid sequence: CSARGLGSTADTQYF.